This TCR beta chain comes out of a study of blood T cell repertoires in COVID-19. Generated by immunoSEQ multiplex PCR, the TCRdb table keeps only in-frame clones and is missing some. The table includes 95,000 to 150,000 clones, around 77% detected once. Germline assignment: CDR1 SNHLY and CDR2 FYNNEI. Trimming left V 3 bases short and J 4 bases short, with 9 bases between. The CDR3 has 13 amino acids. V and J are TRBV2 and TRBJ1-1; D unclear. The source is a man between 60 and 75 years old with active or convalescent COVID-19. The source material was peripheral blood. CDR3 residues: CASSEEGGTEAFF. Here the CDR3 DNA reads TGTGCCAGCAGTGAGGAGGGAGGCACTGAAGCTTTCTTT.